Each of the 18 T cell receptor beta chains below was sequenced from the same sample in a study of blood T cell repertoires in COVID-19. The protocol was immunoSEQ multiplex PCR, while the TCRdb copy is restricted to in-frame clones and leaves out a portion. The data hold roughly 160,000 clones, with roughly 85% observed a single time. Source material: peripheral blood. The source is a woman aged 45-65 years with COVID-19, enrolled during active disease.

The chain links TRBV3-1 (or the pseudogene TRBV3-2) to TRBJ1-5; D not resolved. Germline loops: CDR1 LGHDT, CDR2 YNNKEL (reference sequence). The CDR3 length is 13 residues. Trimming stripped 0 bases from V and 4 bases from J, with 4 bases between. CDR3 sequence: CASSQELNQPQHF. As DNA, the CDR3 is TGTGCCAGCAGCCAAGAACTTAATCAGCCCCAGCATTTT.

This chain connects TRBV7-8 to TRBJ1-3; TRBD1 aligns across 10 bases. The CDR3 has 17 amino acids. Germline V gives CDR1 SGHVS, CDR2 FQNEAQ. V was clipped by 4 bases and J by 0 bases; unmatched bases: 6. The CDR3, as DNA: TGTGCCAGCAGCTCAGGACAGGGGGTCCTCTCTGGAAACACCATATATTTT. It translates to CASSSGQGVLSGNTIYF.

This clone was observed a few times. In the same sample, other DNA sequences code for this CDR3. This chain uses TRBV11-2 with TRBJ1-1, with TRBD1 matching 9 bases. The J segment lost 2 bases and the V segment lost 5 bases, leaving 3 bases of the junction unmatched. CDR1 is SGHAT, CDR2 FQNNGV, per germline. The CDR3 has 14 amino acids. Written as DNA, the CDR3 is TGTGCCAGCAGCATGGGACAGGGAAACACTGAAGCTTTCTTT. Its translation is CASSMGQGNTEAFF.

V gene TRBV28 combines with J gene TRBJ1-2, with 7 bases fitting TRBD1. CDR1 is MDHEN and CDR2 is SYDVKM in the germline V gene. This CDR3 has 12 amino acids. Trimming at V came to 6 bases and at J to 2 bases, leaving 0 bases not matched to a gene. As DNA, the CDR3 is TGTGCCAGCAGAGGGGGCAACTATGGCTACACCTTC. As protein: CASRGGNYGYTF.

The V call is TRBV18, the J call TRBJ1-4; 9 nucleotides align to TRBD1. V was pared by 6 bases and J by 8 bases, with 10 bases of the junction left unmatched. There are 15 residues in the CDR3. CDR1 is KGHSH, CDR2 LQKENI, per germline. CDR3 coding DNA: TGTGCCAGCTCTAGAACAGGGGGCCCGGAGGAAAAACTGTTTTTT. Protein product: CASSRTGGPEEKLFF.

Only one count was recorded for this clone. The rearrangement joins TRBV10-3 to TRBJ2-7; D might be TRBD1 (6 bases). From germline, CDR1 is ENHRY and CDR2 SYGVKD. The CDR3 is 13 amino acids. Trimming removed 10 bases from V and 0 bases from J, with 13 bases in between. The CDR3 DNA reads as TGTGCCACCGGACAGCCAAGCTCCTACGAGCAGTACTTC. Residues: CATGQPSSYEQYF.

The chain joins TRBV6-5 to TRBJ2-5; 10 bases are a match to TRBD1. V shed 7 bases, J shed 4 bases, and the junction held 6 bases outside the gene matches. Germline V gives CDR1 MNHEY, CDR2 SVGAGI. The CDR3 runs to 14 residues. CDR3 DNA sequence: TGTGCCAGCACCCCGACAGGGGGCAGAGAGACCCAGTACTTC. The encoded protein is CASTPTGGRETQYF.

The gene calls are TRBV15 and TRBJ2-1; 9 positions agree with TRBD1. The V gene end was trimmed by 3 bases and the J gene end by 7 bases; junction bases not matched to a gene: 10. Germline loops: CDR1 LNHNV, CDR2 YYDKDF (reference sequence). This CDR3 spans 16 amino acids. This CDR3 reads CATSSLGTGYGNEQFF. The CDR3 coding sequence is TGTGCCACCAGCAGCTTAGGGACAGGGTATGGTAATGAGCAGTTCTTC. Full variable domain (remainder filled in from reference TRBV15 and TRBJ2-1): DAMVIQNPRYQVTQFGKPVTLSCSQTLNHNVMYWYQQKSSQAPKLLFHYYDKDFNNEADTPDNFQSRRPNTSFCFLDIRSPGLGDTAMYLCATSSLGTGYGNEQFFGPGTRLTVL.

The chain carries TRBV24-1 and TRBJ2-5; D gene unclear. Germline values: CDR1 KGHDR, CDR2 SFDVKD. Trimming cost V 3 bases and J 5 bases, with 12 bases left between them. This CDR3 is 14 amino acids long. In nucleotides, the CDR3 is TGTGCCACCAGTGATGGGCAGGCTGGGGAGACCCAGTACTTC. Translated: CATSDGQAGETQYF.

This clone was counted a few times. The chain uses TRBV9 and TRBJ2-7, with 10 bases matching TRBD2. V trimming: 3 bases; J trimming: 7 bases; junction bases outside the gene matches: 10. The CDR3 is made up of 15 amino acids. Germline assignment: CDR1 SGDLS and CDR2 YYNGEE. Here the CDR3 DNA reads TGTGCCAGCAGCGATTCTAGCGGGGGAGCAAGGGAGCAGTACTTC. This translates into CASSDSSGGAREQYF.

This clone was found a few times. This chain links TRBV7-3 with TRBJ1-1; 7 nucleotides match TRBD1. V lost 5 bases and J lost 5; bases outside the gene matches: 11. The germline V gene has CDR1 SGHTA and CDR2 FQGTGA. This CDR3 region has 15 residues. CDR3 in amino acids: CASSPVPGGSTEAFF. The DNA for the CDR3 is TGTGCCAGCAGCCCAGTTCCAGGGGGTAGTACTGAAGCTTTCTTT.

The chain couples TRBV6-5 to TRBJ2-3; D is ambiguous. V lost 5 bases and J 7 bases, leaving 7 bases between the germline ends. The CDR3 sequence is 11 residues long. CDR1 MNHEY and CDR2 SVGAGI come from the germline V gene. CDR3 in DNA: TGTGCCAGCAGTACTGGTCATACGCAGTATTTT. Its translation is CASSTGHTQYF.

The CDR3 reads CSMHEGGTNYGYTF. Written as DNA, the CDR3 is TGCAGCATGCACGAGGGGGGGACGAACTATGGCTACACCTTC. This sequence joins TRBV29-1 and TRBJ1-2, with a tentative D call TRBD1 (6 bases). Trimming stripped 8 bases from V and 2 bases from J, with 18 bases between. The germline CDR1 and CDR2 sequences are SQVTM and ANQGSEA. This CDR3 is built from 14 residues.

This clone was detected a few times. J is TRBJ1-1 and V is TRBV29-1, with TRBD1 identical over 9 bases. With V trimmed by 8 bases and J by 4 bases, 11 bases remained unmatched. CDR1 is SQVTM and CDR2 is ANQGSEA in the germline V gene. The CDR3 sequence is 14 residues long. The DNA of the CDR3 is TGCAGCTCATGGGAGGGGGACAGGGCCACTGAAGCTTTCTTT. Translating it yields CSSWEGDRATEAFF.

J is TRBJ2-3 and V is TRBV6-2 or TRBV6-3, with 11 bases matching TRBD2. J was trimmed by 1 base and V by 6 bases; bases with no gene match: 6. The CDR3 is 16 residues long. CDR1 is MNHEY, CDR2 SVGEGT, per germline. In nucleotides, the CDR3 is TGTGCCAGCAGCCCTACTAGCGGGGGACGCACAGATACGCAGTATTTT. It specifies CASSPTSGGRTDTQYF.

V is TRBV7-2 and J is TRBJ1-6, with a possible D match to TRBD1 (5 bases). The CDR3 has 15 residues. Trimming pared 2 bases from V and 7 bases from J, leaving 12 bases between. Germline loops: CDR1 SGHTA, CDR2 FQGNSA. The CDR3 DNA is TGTGCCAGCAGCTTATCGCAGGGCCCAAATTCACCCCTCCACTTT. This gives the protein CASSLSQGPNSPLHF. The full variable domain, in which reference TRBV7-2 and TRBJ1-6 provide the parts outside the CDR3, is GAGVSQSPSNKVTEKGKDVELRCDPISGHTALYWYRQSLGQGLEFLIYFQGNSAPDKSGLPSDRFSAERTGGSVSTLTIQRTQQEDSAVYLCASSLSQGPNSPLHFGNGTRLTVT.

The J gene is TRBJ2-2, the V gene TRBV5-4; TRBD2 agrees at 10 bases. J lost 7 bases, V lost 1 base, and 10 bases had no gene match. This CDR3 is 17 amino acids long. Germline lookup yields CDR1 SGHNT and CDR2 YYREEE (reference sequence). The CDR3 nucleotides read TGTGCCAGCAGCTTGATCGGGGCTAGCGGGGGTTTCGGGGAGCTGTTTTTT. It encodes CASSLIGASGGFGELFF. Drawing the rest from reference TRBV5-4 and TRBJ2-2, the complete variable domain is ETGVTQSPTHLIKTRGQQVTLRCSSQSGHNTVSWYQQALGQGPQFIFQYYREEENGRGNFPPRFSGLQFPNYSSELNVNALELDDSALYLCASSLIGASGGFGELFFGEGSRLTVL.

The chain combines TRBV28 with TRBJ2-2; 9 bases are shared with TRBD1. J lost 5 bases, V lost 3 bases, and 4 bases had no gene match. The CDR3 has 15 residues. Germline V gives CDR1 MDHEN, CDR2 SYDVKM. CDR3 region: CASSFGTGRTGELFF. The CDR3 bases are TGTGCCAGCAGTTTTGGGACAGGGCGAACCGGGGAGCTGTTTTTT.